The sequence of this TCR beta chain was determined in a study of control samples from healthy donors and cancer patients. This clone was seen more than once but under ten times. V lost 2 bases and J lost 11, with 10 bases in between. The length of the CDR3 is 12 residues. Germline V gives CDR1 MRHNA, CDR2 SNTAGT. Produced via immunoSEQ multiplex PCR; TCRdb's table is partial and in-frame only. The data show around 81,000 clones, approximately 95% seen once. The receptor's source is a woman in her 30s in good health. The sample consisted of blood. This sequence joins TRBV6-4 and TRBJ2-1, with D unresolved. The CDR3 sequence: CASSDSRAQQFF. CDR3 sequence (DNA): TGTGCCAGCAGTGACAGTCGGGCACAGCAGTTCTTC.